This T cell receptor (beta chain) was recorded in a study of T cell responses to AZD1222 COVID-19 vaccine. Assay: immunoSEQ multiplex PCR; the TCRdb copy retains only in-frame clones and omits some. The sample has approximately 180,000 clones; 87% are singletons. Germline V lookup: CDR1 LNHDA, CDR2 SQIVND (reference sequence). Trimming cost V 5 bases and J 5 bases, with 18 bases left between them. This CDR3 comprises 15 residues. The source was peripheral blood, collected on day 0 of AZD1222 vaccination. This TCR was recovered from an adult in good health. The rearrangement uses TRBV19 and TRBJ2-5; maybe TRBD1 (6 bases). This chain's CDR3 is CASSQRRSGVETQYF. DNA for the CDR3: TGTGCCAGTAGTCAACGAAGGTCAGGGGTGGAGACCCAGTACTTC.